This T cell receptor (beta chain) was observed in a study of T-cell reconstitution after alpha-beta-depleted transplantation in children. Unique molecular identifiers were incorporated into the prepared TCRbeta library. Each CDR3 protein is one row after TCRdb ran MiXCR on the PCR reads. This table holds roughly 590,000 distinct CDR3 sequences, 15% to 20% found once. CDR3 size: 12 residues. Trimming shortened V by 6 bases and J by 7 bases, and 10 bases separated the two germline ends. Per germline, CDR1 MGHDK and CDR2 SYGVNS. This specimen was PBMCs from the stem cell graft donor, taken from the stem cell graft. This TCR was recovered from a human donor who donated a stem cell graft to a child with acute myeloid leukemia. V is TRBV25-1 and J is TRBJ1-3; D unresolved. CDR3 nucleotide sequence: TGTGCCAGCAGACTCGGACGGAACACCATATATTTT. Residues: CASRLGRNTIYF.